Listed below are T cell receptor beta chains from one sample, sequenced in a study of blood T cell repertoires in COVID-19. Sequenced by immunoSEQ multiplex PCR; TCRdb stores in-frame clones only, minus some. The sample shows 25,000 to 35,000 clones, 85% of them seen only once. Sample: peripheral blood. These receptor sequences come from an elderly man with active COVID-19. Both conserved end residues are part of each CDR3. The order of the fields is J gene, V gene, D gene, CDR3 protein. The D gene is left open where the match is weak.

>TRBJ2-5|TRBV7-3|TRBD2
CASSLRGLAGKETQYF
>TRBJ1-2|TRBV6-1|.
CASSEGHPTNYGYTF
>TRBJ2-7|TRBV5-1|.
CASSLATAGEQYF
>TRBJ2-7|TRBV20-1|.
CSAQTSYEQYF
>TRBJ1-5|TRBV12-3/TRBV12-4|TRBD1
CASSLTGGQPQHF
>TRBJ1-5|TRBV19|.
CASSIVLLSNQPQHF
>TRBJ1-1|TRBV5-5|TRBD1
CASSFDGQGNTEAFF
>TRBJ2-3|TRBV11-1|TRBD2
CASSLFAGGGTDTQYF
>TRBJ2-5|TRBV3-1/TRBV3-2|.
CASSQETGTQYF
>TRBJ2-3|TRBV9|.
CASSVRDFTDTQYF
>TRBJ2-3|TRBV5-1|.
CAGRLGPTDTQYF
>TRBJ1-1|TRBV4-3|.
CASSQAYPRGGWNTEAFF
>TRBJ2-5|TRBV19|.
CASSTRQSPETQYF
>TRBJ2-1|TRBV4-3|TRBD2
CASSQDTSGGGYEQFF
>TRBJ2-5|TRBV3-1/TRBV3-2|.
CASVRTDMETQYF
>TRBJ2-1|TRBV6-1|.
CASSEGLGFYNEQFF
>TRBJ2-5|TRBV5-6|TRBD2
CASSLERGGVETQYF
>TRBJ2-2|TRBV18|.
CASSQQGNTGELFF
>TRBJ1-2|TRBV3-1/TRBV3-2|.
CASSQRLANYGYTF
>TRBJ1-2|TRBV7-2|.
CASSLDGAGARGYTF
>TRBJ1-5|TRBV4-2|.
CASSQGAGVQPQHF
>TRBJ2-5|TRBV6-5|TRBD2
CASSYKSSGGGLEYF
>TRBJ2-3|TRBV5-4|TRBD1
CASSKTGVPTDTQYF
>TRBJ1-4|TRBV14|.
CASSQDMRGKGEKLFF
>TRBJ2-1|TRBV30|.
CAWSLPLGWEQFF
>TRBJ2-7|TRBV7-9|.
CASSQFYEQYF